These 18 T cell receptor beta chains were all obtained from the same sample, sequenced in a study of blood T cell repertoires in COVID-19. Using immunoSEQ multiplex PCR, the repertoire was profiled, and TCRdb retains in-frame clones only, with some absent. The sample yields 150,000 to 180,000 clones, 84% seen once. The sample comprised PBMCs or T cells enriched from blood (not recorded which). These receptor sequences come from a man aged 50-59 years who had recovered from COVID-19.

V and J are TRBV5-1 and TRBJ2-5; 9 nucleotides agree with TRBD2. The V and J ends lost 4 bases and 2 bases, in that order; junction bases with no gene match: 12. CDR1 and CDR2 (germline): SGHRS, YFSETQ. This CDR3 comprises 17 residues. The DNA of the CDR3 is TGCGCCAGCAGCCTCTTAGGTAGCGGGGGTCCACAAGAGACCCAGTACTTC. It translates to CASSLLGSGGPQETQYF.

As DNA, the CDR3 is TGTGCCAGCAGCCCGACAGGGGTGGGACAGCCCCAGCATTTT. Protein: CASSPTGVGQPQHF. The rearrangement uses TRBV7-6 and TRBJ1-5, with TRBD1 matching over 8 bases. Trimming removed 5 bases from V and 7 bases from J; junction bases left unmatched: 7. Germline-derived CDR1 and CDR2 are SGHVS and FNYEAQ. This CDR3 contains 14 residues.

This rearrangement joins TRBV4-2 to TRBJ2-7; D perhaps matches TRBD2 (5 bases). Germline CDR1 is LGHNA and CDR2 is YNFKEQ. Trimming removed 0 bases at V and 3 bases at J, with 6 bases between. There are 13 residues in the CDR3. For the CDR3, the DNA is TGTGCCAGCAGCCAAGAGGCGGGCTACGAGCAGTACTTC. Amino acids: CASSQEAGYEQYF.

The J gene is TRBJ1-2, the V gene TRBV11-2; 7 nucleotides align to TRBD1. The CDR3 is 13 amino acids. CDR1 and CDR2 from the germline V gene are SGHAT and FQNNGV. V was clipped by 4 bases and J by 3 bases; unmatched bases: 2. CDR3 sequence: CASSSTGYYGYTF. The CDR3 region has the DNA TGTGCCAGCAGCTCGACAGGGTACTATGGCTACACCTTC.

The chain carries TRBV11-2 and TRBJ2-4; 9 bases match TRBD1. The CDR3 extends over 14 amino acids. The germline CDR1 and CDR2 sequences are SGHAT and FQNNGV. With V trimmed by 5 bases and J by 7 bases, 6 bases remained unmatched. CDR3 protein: CASSRDRGWNIQYF. As DNA, the CDR3 is TGTGCCAGCAGCAGAGACAGGGGGTGGAACATTCAGTACTTC.

The genes are TRBV5-6 and TRBJ1-1, with D uncertain. Trimming shortened V by 10 bases and J by 0 bases, and 13 bases separated the two germline ends. The CDR3 contains 13 residues. The V gene's germline CDR1 is SGHDT and CDR2 YYEEEE. CDR3 bases: TGTGCCTCAGGAAGACGGATGAACACTGAAGCTTTCTTT. It translates to CASGRRMNTEAFF.

This clone appeared a single time. J is TRBJ1-2 and V is TRBV18; 9 bases are a match to TRBD1. The V gene end was trimmed by 4 bases and the J gene end by 10 bases; junction bases not matched to a gene: 7. The CDR3 runs 13 residues. Germline lookup yields CDR1 KGHSH and CDR2 LQKENI. Written as DNA, the CDR3 is TGTGCCAGCTCACTGGATCGACAGGGGGTCTACACCTTC. Translation gives CASSLDRQGVYTF.

The chain links TRBV30 to TRBJ1-1, with 9 bases matching TRBD1. Trimming removed 3 bases from V and 4 bases from J; junction bases left unmatched: 3. The CDR3 totals 13 residues. Germline values: CDR1 GTSNPN, CDR2 SVGIG (reference sequence). This CDR3 reads CAWSRQGGTEAFF. The CDR3 DNA sequence: TGTGCCTGGAGCCGACAGGGGGGCACTGAAGCTTTCTTT.

The rearrangement joins TRBV7-9 to TRBJ1-5; tentative D call: TRBD1 (6 bases). V was trimmed by 4 bases and J by 4 bases, leaving 20 bases between them. The CDR3 runs to 17 residues. Germline loops: CDR1 SEHNR, CDR2 FQNEAQ (reference sequence). Here the CDR3 reads CASSSATQGPSNQPQHF. Here the CDR3 DNA reads TGTGCCAGCAGCTCCGCCACACAGGGACCCTCTAATCAGCCCCAGCATTTT.

Comments on this clone: Other nucleotide sequences in the sample specify the same CDR3. The V gene is TRBV12-3 or TRBV12-4, the J gene TRBJ2-3, with D maybe TRBD2 (5 bases). Deletions cut 4 bases from V and 2 bases from J, with 7 bases between. The CDR3 totals 13 residues. The CDR3 coding sequence is TGTGCCAGCAGTTCGGGAAACACAGATACGCAGTATTTT. The encoded protein is CASSSGNTDTQYF.

This clone was detected once. V and J are TRBV5-1 and TRBJ2-2; 10 nucleotides align to TRBD1. CDR3 length equals 15 residues. Germline V gives CDR1 SGHRS, CDR2 YFSETQ. V shed 4 bases and J 3 bases; nucleotides not matched to a gene: 3. The CDR3 bases are TGCGCCAGCAGCCAGGGACAGGGGCACACCGGGGAGCTGTTTTTT. This encodes CASSQGQGHTGELFF.

The rearrangement uses TRBV6-5 and TRBJ1-5, with TRBD1 matching 10 bases. CDR1 is MNHEY and CDR2 is SVGAGI in the germline V gene. The CDR3 extends over 15 amino acids. The trim removed 6 bases at V and 7 bases at J, leaving 9 bases unmatched. The CDR3 loop reads CASRRQGASNQPQHF. The CDR3 region has the DNA TGTGCCAGCAGGAGACAGGGGGCGTCGAACCAGCCCCAGCATTTT.

This clone was seen only once. The rearrangement uses TRBV3-1 (or the pseudogene TRBV3-2) and TRBJ1-4, with no clear D. Germline V gene lookup returns CDR1 LGHDT and CDR2 YNNKEL (reference sequence). The V and J ends lost 1 base and 7 bases respectively, with 10 bases between them. The length of the CDR3 is 14 residues. The CDR3 protein is CASSQGYPGEKLFF. The CDR3 DNA is TGTGCCAGCAGCCAAGGGTACCCCGGTGAAAAACTGTTTTTT.

The CDR3 spells CASSWTSGGANEQFF. In DNA form, the CDR3 reads TGCGCCAGCAGCTGGACTAGCGGGGGGGCCAATGAGCAGTTCTTC. This chain connects TRBV5-1 to TRBJ2-1; TRBD2 aligns across 15 bases. J lost 6 bases, V lost 3 bases, and 1 base had no gene match. This CDR3 has 15 residues. Germline CDR1 reads SGHRS; CDR2 reads YFSETQ.

The chain is built from TRBV19 and TRBJ2-5; TRBD1 might be the D (5 bases). The CDR3 is made up of 13 amino acids. Trimming pared 5 bases from V and 5 bases from J, leaving 12 bases between. Germline CDR1 reads LNHDA; CDR2 reads SQIVND (reference sequence). In DNA form, the CDR3 reads TGTGCCAGTAGTGCCCAGGGTGGGGAGACCCAGTACTTC. Translating it yields CASSAQGGETQYF.

The chain carries TRBV6-6 and TRBJ2-1; 12 nucleotides agree with TRBD2. CDR1 and CDR2 from the germline V gene are MNHNY and SVGAGI (reference sequence). After removal of 5 bases from V and 3 bases from J, the junction contained 8 bases not matched to a gene. This CDR3 has 17 amino acids. The CDR3 sequence: CASSRRTSGENYNEQFF. CDR3 nucleotide sequence: TGTGCCAGCAGTCGACGGACTAGCGGGGAAAACTACAATGAGCAGTTCTTC.

This clone has only one observation. This chain connects TRBV25-1 to TRBJ1-6; no reliable D call. The CDR3 runs to 15 residues. Germline CDR1 MGHDK, CDR2 SYGVNS. Trimming cost V 6 bases and J 9 bases, with 18 bases left between them. The CDR3 sequence is CASSGYAPISSPLHF. Here the CDR3 DNA reads TGTGCCAGCAGCGGGTATGCGCCCATCTCTTCACCCCTCCACTTT.

The table lists this clone with a few counts. The chain couples TRBV19 to TRBJ1-2, with 7 bases lining up with TRBD1. Germline CDR1 is LNHDA and CDR2 is SQIVND (reference sequence). V shed 6 bases, J shed 7 bases, and the junction held 11 bases outside the gene matches. The CDR3 has 14 residues. DNA for the CDR3: TGTGCCAGTAGAGGGGCAGGGGGTGTAAGTGGCTACACCTTC. Residues: CASRGAGGVSGYTF.